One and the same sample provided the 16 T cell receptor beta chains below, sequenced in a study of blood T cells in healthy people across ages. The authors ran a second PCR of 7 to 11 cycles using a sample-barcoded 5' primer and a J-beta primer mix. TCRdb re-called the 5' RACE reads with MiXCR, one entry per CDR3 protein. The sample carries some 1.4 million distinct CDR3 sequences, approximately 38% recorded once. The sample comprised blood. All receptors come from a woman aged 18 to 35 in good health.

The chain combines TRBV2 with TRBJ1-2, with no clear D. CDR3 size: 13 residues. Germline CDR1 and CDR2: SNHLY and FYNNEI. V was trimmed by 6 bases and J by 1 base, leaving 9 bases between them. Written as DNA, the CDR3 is TGTGCCAGCAGGGAAAATGGTAACTATGGCTACACCTTC. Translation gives CASRENGNYGYTF.

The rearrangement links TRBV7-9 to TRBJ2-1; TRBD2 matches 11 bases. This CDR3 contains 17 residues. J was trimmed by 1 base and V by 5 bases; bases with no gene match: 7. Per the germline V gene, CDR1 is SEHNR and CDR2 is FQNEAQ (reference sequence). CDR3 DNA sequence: TGTGCCAGCAGCATCTCGACTAGCGGGAAGTCCTACAATGAGCAGTTCTTC. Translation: CASSISTSGKSYNEQFF. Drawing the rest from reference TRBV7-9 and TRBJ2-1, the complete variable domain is DTGVSQNPRHKITKRGQNVTFRCDPISEHNRLYWYRQTLGQGPEFLTYFQNEAQLEKSRLLSDRFSAERPKGSFSTLEIQRTEQGDSAMYLCASSISTSGKSYNEQFFGPGTRLTVL.

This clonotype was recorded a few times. CDR3 sequence: CASSQKKGLAGGNEQFF. As DNA, the CDR3 is TGCGCCAGCAGCCAAAAGAAAGGACTAGCGGGAGGAAATGAGCAGTTCTTC. This chain uses TRBV4-1 with TRBJ2-1; the match to TRBD2 covers 14 bases. The CDR3 has 17 residues. The germline CDR1 and CDR2 sequences are MGHRA and YSYEKL. V shed 2 bases and J 7 bases; nucleotides not matched to a gene: 7.

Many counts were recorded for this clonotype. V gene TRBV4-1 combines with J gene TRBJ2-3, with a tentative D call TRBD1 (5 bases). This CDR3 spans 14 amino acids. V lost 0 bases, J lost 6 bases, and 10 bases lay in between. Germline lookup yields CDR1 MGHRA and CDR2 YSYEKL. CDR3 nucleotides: TGCGCCAGCAGCCAAGATCGGCCAGGGGATACGCAGTATTTT. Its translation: CASSQDRPGDTQYF.

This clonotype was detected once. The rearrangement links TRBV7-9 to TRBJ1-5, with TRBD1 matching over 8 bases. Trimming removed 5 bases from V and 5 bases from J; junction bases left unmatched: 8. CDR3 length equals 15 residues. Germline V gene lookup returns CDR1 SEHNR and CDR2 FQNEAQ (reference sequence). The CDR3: CASSQTGEEDQPQHF. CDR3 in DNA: TGTGCCAGCAGCCAGACAGGGGAAGAGGATCAGCCCCAGCATTTT.

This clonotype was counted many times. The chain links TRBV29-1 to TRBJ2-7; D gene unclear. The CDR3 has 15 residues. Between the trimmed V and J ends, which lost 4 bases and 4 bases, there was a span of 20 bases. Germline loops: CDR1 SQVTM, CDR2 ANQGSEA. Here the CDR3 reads CSVGDPLRNGYEQYF. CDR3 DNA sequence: TGCAGCGTTGGAGACCCCCTCAGAAACGGATACGAGCAGTACTTC.

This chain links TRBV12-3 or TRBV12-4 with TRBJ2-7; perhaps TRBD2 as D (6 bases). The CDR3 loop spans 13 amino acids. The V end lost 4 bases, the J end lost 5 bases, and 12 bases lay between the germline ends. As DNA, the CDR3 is TGTGCCAGCAGTTCGAAAACTAGCAACGAGCAGTACTTC. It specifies CASSSKTSNEQYF.

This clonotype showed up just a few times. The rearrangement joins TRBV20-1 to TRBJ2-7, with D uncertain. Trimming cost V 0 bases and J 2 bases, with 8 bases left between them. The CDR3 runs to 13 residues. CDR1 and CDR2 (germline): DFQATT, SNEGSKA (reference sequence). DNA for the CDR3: TGCAGTGCTAGAGATCTAAGAACCTACGAGCAGTACTTC. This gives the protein CSARDLRTYEQYF.

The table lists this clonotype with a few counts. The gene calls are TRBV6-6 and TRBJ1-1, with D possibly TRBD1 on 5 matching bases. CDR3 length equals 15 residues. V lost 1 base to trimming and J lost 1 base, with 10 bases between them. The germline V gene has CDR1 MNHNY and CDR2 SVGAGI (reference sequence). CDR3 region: CASSYLGGANTEAFF. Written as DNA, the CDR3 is TGTGCCAGCAGTTACTTAGGTGGGGCGAACACTGAAGCTTTCTTT.

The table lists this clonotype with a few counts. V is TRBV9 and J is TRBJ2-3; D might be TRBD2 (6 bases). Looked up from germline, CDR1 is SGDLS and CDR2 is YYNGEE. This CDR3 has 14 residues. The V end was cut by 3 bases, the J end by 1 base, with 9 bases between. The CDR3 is CASSASVRTDTQYF. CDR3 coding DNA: TGTGCCAGCAGCGCTAGCGTTCGCACAGATACGCAGTATTTT.

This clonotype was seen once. The CDR3 loop is CSAEGGLYEQYF. As DNA, the CDR3 is TGCAGTGCCGAGGGGGGGCTCTACGAGCAGTACTTC. The chain combines TRBV20-1 with TRBJ2-7; perhaps TRBD2 as D (7 bases). The CDR3 sequence is 12 residues long. Germline V lookup: CDR1 DFQATT, CDR2 SNEGSKA (reference sequence). Trimming pared 6 bases from V and 3 bases from J, leaving 12 bases between.

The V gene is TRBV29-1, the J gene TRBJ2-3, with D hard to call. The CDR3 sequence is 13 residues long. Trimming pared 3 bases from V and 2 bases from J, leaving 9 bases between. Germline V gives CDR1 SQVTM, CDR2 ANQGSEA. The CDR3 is CSVDRTYTDTQYF. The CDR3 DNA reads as TGCAGCGTTGACCGGACCTACACAGATACGCAGTATTTT.

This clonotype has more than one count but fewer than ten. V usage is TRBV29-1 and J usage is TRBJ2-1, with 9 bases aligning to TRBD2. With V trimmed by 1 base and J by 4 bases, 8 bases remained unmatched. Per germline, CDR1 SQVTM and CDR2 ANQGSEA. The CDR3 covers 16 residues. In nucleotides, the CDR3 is TGCAGCGTTGAAGGAGCGGGAGGTTCTCTTTACAATGAGCAGTTCTTC. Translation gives CSVEGAGGSLYNEQFF.

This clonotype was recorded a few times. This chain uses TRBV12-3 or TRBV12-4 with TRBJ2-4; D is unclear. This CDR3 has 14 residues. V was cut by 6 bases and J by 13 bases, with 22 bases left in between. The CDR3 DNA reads TGTGCCAGCAGAGGGCCTCGGAACGAACGTGAGCAGTACTTC. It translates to CASRGPRNEREQYF.

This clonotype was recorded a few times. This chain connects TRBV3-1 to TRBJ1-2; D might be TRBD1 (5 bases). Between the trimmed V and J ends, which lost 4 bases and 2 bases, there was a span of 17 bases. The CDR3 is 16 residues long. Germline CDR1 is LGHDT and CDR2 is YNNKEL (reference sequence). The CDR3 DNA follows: TGTGCCAGCAGCCGGGGCCCGGGACGCAACAACTATGGCTACACCTTC. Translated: CASSRGPGRNNYGYTF.

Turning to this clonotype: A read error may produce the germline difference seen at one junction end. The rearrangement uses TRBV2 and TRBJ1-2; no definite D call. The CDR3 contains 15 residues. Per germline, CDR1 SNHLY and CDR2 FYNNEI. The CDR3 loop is CASSDPGEINYDYTF. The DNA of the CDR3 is TGTGCCAGCAGTGACCCCGGGGAGATAAACTATGACTACACCTTC.